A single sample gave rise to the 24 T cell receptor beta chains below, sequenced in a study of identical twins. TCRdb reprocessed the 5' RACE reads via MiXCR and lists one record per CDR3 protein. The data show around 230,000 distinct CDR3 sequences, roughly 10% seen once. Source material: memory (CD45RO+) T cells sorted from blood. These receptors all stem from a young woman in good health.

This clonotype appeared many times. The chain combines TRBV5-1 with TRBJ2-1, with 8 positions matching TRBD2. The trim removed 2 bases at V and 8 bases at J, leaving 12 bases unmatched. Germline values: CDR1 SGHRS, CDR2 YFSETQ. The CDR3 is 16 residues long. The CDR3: CASSLRGTGTSHEQFF. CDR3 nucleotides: TGCGCCAGCAGCTTAAGAGGCACCGGGACTAGTCATGAGCAGTTCTTC.

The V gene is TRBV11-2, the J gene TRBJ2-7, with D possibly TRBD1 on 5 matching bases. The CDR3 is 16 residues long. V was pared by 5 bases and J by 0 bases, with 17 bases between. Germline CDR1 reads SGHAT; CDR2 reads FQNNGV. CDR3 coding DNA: TGTGCCAGCAGCCCCCTAGGGGCGAGGAGCTCCTACGAGCAGTACTTC. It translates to CASSPLGARSSYEQYF.

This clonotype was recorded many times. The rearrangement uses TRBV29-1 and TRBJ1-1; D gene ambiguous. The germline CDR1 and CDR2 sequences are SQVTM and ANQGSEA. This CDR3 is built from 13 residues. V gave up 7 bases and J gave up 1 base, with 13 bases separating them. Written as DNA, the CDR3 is TGCAGCGCTCTAAGATTCCAGAACACTGAAGCTTTCTTT. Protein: CSALRFQNTEAFF.

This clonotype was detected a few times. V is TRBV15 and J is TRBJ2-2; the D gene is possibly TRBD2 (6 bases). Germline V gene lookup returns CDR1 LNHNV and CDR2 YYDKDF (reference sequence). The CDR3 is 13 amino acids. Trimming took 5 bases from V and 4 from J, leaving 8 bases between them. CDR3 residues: CATSAEGTGELFF. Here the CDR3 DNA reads TGTGCCACCAGCGCGGAGGGCACCGGGGAGCTGTTTTTT.

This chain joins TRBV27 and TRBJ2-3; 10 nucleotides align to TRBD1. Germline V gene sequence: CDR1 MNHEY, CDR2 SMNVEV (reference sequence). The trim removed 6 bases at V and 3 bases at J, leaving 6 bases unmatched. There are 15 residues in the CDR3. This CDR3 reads CASSPGTGATDTQYF. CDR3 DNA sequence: TGTGCCAGCAGCCCCGGGACAGGGGCAACAGATACGCAGTATTTT.

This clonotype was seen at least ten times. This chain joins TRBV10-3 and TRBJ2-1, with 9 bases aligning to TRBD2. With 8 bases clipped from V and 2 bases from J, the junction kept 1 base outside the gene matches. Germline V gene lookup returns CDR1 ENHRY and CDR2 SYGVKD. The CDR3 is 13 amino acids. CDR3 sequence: CAIRTSAYNEQFF. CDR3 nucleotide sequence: TGTGCCATCCGGACTAGCGCCTACAATGAGCAGTTCTTC.

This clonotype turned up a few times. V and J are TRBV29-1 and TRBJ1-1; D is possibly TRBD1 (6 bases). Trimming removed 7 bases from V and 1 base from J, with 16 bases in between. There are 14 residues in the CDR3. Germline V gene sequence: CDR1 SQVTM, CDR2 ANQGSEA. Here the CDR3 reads CSGRPYRANTEAFF. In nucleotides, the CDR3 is TGCAGCGGACGTCCCTACAGGGCGAACACTGAAGCTTTCTTT. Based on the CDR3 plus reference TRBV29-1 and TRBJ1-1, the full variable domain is SAVISQKPSRDICQRGTSLTIQCQVDSQVTMMFWYRQQPGQSLTLIATANQGSEATYESGFVIDKFPISRPNLTFSTLTVSNMSPEDSSIYLCSGRPYRANTEAFFGQGTRLTVV.

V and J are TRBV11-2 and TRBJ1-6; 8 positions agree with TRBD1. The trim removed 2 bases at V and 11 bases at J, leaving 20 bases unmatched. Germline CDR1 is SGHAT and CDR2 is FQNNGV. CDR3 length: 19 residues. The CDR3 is CASSLKESRGQPNPPPLHF. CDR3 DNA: TGTGCCAGCAGCTTAAAGGAATCCAGGGGGCAACCCAACCCCCCACCCCTCCACTTT.

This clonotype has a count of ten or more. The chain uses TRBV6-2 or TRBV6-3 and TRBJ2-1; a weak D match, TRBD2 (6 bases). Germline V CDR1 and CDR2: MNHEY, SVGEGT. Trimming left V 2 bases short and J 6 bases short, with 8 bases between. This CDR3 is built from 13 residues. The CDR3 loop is CASSYGTPNEQFF. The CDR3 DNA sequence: TGTGCCAGCAGTTACGGGACTCCCAATGAGCAGTTCTTC.

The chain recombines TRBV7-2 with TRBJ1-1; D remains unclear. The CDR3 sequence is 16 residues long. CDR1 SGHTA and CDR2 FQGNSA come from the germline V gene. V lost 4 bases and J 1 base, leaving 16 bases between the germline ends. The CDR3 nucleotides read TGTGCCAGCAGCTCGGGGAGGGCTGACGCGAACACTGAAGCTTTCTTT. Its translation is CASSSGRADANTEAFF.

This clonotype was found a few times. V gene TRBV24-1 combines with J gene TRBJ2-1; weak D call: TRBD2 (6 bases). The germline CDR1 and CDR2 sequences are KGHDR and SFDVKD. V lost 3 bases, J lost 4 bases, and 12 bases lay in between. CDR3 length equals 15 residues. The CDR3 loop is CATSDRAAGYNEQFF. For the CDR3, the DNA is TGTGCCACCAGTGATCGCGCCGCGGGGTACAATGAGCAGTTCTTC.

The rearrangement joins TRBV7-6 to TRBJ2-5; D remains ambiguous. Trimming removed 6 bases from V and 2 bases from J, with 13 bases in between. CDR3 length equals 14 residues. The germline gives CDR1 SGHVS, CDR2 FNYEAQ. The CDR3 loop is CASSLQYSQETQYF. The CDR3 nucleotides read TGTGCCAGCAGTTTACAGTACTCTCAAGAGACCCAGTACTTC.

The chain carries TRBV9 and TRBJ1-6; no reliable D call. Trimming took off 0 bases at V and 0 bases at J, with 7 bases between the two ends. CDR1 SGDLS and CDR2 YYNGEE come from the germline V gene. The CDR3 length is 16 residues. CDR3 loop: CASSVGESSYNSPLHF. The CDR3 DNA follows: TGTGCCAGCAGCGTAGGGGAGAGCTCCTATAATTCACCCCTCCACTTT.

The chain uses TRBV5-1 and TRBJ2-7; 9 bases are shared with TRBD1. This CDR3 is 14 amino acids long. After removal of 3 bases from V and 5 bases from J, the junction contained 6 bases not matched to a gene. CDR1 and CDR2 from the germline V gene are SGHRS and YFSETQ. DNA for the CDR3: TGCGCCAGCAGCTACGACAGGGGGAACAACGAGCAGTACTTC. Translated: CASSYDRGNNEQYF.

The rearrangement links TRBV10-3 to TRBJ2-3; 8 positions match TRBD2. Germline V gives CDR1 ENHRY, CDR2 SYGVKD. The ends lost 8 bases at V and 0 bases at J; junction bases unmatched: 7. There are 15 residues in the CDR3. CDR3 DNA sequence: TGTGCCATCGGAGGTCGCGGGGGGAGCACAGATACGCAGTATTTT. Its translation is CAIGGRGGSTDTQYF.

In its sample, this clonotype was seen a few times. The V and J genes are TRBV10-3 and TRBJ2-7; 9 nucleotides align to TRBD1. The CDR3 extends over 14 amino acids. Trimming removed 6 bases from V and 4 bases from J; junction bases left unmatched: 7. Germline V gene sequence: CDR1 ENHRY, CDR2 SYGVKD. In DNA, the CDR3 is TGTGCCATCAGCTTGACAGGGGGTTTATACGAGCAGTACTTC. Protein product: CAISLTGGLYEQYF.

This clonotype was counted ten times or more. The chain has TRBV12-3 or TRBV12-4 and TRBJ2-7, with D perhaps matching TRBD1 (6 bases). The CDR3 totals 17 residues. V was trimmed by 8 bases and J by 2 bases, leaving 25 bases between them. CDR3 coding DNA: TGTGCCAGCGGGAGAGGGACGAGGACAGCCTTGACCTACGAGCAGTACTTC. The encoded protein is CASGRGTRTALTYEQYF.

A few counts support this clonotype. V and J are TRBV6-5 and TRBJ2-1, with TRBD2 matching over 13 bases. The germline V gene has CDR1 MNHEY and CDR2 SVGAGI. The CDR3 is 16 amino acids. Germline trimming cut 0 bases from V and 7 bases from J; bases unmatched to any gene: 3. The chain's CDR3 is CASSYSLAGGLNEQFF. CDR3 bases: TGTGCCAGCAGTTACTCACTAGCGGGGGGGCTTAATGAGCAGTTCTTC.

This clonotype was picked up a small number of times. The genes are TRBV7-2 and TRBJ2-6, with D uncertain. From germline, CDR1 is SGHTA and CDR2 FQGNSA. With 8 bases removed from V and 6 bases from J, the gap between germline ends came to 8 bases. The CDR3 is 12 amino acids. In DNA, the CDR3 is TGTGCCAGCGGCCGAGAGGCCAACGTCCTGACTTTC. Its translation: CASGREANVLTF.

Here the CDR3 reads CASSLTGYGNTIYF. The CDR3, as DNA: TGTGCCAGCAGCTTGACAGGGTACGGAAACACCATATATTTT. The gene calls are TRBV12-3 or TRBV12-4 and TRBJ1-3; 7 bases fit TRBD1. CDR3 length: 14 residues. V was pared by 6 bases and J by 4 bases, with 6 bases of the junction left unmatched.

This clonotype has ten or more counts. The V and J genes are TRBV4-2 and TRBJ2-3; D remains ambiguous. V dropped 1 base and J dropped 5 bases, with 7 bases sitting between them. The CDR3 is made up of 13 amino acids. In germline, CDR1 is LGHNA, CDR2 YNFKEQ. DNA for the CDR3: TGTGCCAGCAGCCAAGTTACGGAAGATACGCAGTATTTT. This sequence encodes CASSQVTEDTQYF.

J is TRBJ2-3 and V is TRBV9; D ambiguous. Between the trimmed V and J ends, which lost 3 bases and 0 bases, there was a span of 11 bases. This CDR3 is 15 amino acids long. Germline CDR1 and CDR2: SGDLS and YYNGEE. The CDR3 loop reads CASSDLSSSTDTQYF. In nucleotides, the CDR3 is TGTGCCAGCAGCGATCTTTCTTCTAGCACAGATACGCAGTATTTT.

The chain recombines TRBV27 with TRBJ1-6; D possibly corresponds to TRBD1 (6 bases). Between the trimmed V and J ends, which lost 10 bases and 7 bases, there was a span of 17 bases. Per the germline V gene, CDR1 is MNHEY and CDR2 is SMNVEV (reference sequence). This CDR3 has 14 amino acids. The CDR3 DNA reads TGTGCCACCGCAAGACAGGCGGCCAATTCACCCCTCCACTTT. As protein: CATARQAANSPLHF.

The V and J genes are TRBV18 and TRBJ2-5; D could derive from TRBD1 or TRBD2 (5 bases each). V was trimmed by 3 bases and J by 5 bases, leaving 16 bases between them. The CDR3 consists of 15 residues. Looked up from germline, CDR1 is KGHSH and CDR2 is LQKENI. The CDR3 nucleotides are TGTGCCAGCTCACCTCGGGACGTCTTGGGGGAGACCCAGTACTTC. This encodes CASSPRDVLGETQYF.